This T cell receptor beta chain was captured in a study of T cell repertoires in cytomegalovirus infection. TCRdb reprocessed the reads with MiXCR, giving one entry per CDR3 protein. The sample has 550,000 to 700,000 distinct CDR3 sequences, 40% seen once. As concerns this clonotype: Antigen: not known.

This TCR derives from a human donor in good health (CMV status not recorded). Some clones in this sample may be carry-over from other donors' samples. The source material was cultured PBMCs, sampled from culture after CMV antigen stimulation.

The CDR3 sequence is CASSLGGTASSYNEQFF. In DNA form, the CDR3 reads TGCGCCAGCAGCTTGGGTGGTACCGCGAGCTCCTACAATGAGCAGTTCTTC. This chain connects TRBV5-1 to TRBJ2-1, with D uncertain. CDR1 and CDR2 from the germline V gene are SGHRS and YFSETQ. V was cut by 0 bases and J by 0 bases, with 13 bases left in between. The CDR3 has 17 amino acids.